The 10 T cell receptor beta chains given below trace back to one sample, sequenced in a study of blood T cell repertoires in COVID-19. Sequencing was performed with immunoSEQ multiplex PCR; in TCRdb, only in-frame clones are kept and a portion is missing. Among about 90,000 clones listed, 85% to 95% were seen once. Sequencing was carried out using peripheral blood. Every receptor here comes from a woman aged 60 to 75 with active COVID-19.

This clone was observed once. This chain joins TRBV27 and TRBJ2-5; a weak D match, TRBD2 (7 bases). The CDR3 runs 15 residues. Trimming stripped 7 bases from V and 6 bases from J, with 21 bases between. Looked up from germline, CDR1 is MNHEY and CDR2 is SMNVEV (reference sequence). The CDR3 region is CASKGARGRPQTQYF. The CDR3 DNA is TGTGCCAGCAAAGGGGCGCGGGGGCGACCCCAGACCCAGTACTTC.

The chain combines TRBV2 with TRBJ1-5; 7 positions match TRBD1. The CDR3 loop spans 14 amino acids. Germline V gene data show CDR1 as SNHLY and CDR2 as FYNNEI. Unmatched junction bases numbered 7, after V lost 6 bases and J lost 5 bases. CDR3 bases: TGTGCCAGCAGCCCACAGGGGACCTATCAGCCCCAGCATTTT. Encoded protein: CASSPQGTYQPQHF.

V is TRBV10-3 and J is TRBJ2-7, with 7 bases aligning to TRBD2. CDR1 is ENHRY and CDR2 is SYGVKD in the germline V gene. V was clipped by 10 bases and J by 4 bases; unmatched bases: 7. This CDR3 comprises 12 residues. The CDR3 protein is CATTREGYEQYF. The CDR3 DNA follows: TGTGCCACCACTAGGGAGGGATACGAGCAGTACTTC.

V usage is TRBV5-1 and J usage is TRBJ1-1; D unresolved. V was cut by 1 base and J by 3 bases, with 10 bases left in between. Germline lookup yields CDR1 SGHRS and CDR2 YFSETQ. There are 14 residues in the CDR3. The CDR3 sequence: CASSLNGGHTEAFF. CDR3 coding DNA: TGCGCCAGCAGCTTGAATGGAGGGCACACTGAAGCTTTCTTT.

This clone was observed a single time. CDR3 sequence reads: CASSFSGTSTDTQYF. CDR3 coding DNA: TGTGCCAGCAGCTTTAGCGGGACTAGCACAGATACGCAGTATTTT. This chain links TRBV7-3 with TRBJ2-3; 8 bases line up with TRBD2. Germline V gives CDR1 SGHTA, CDR2 FQGTGA. This CDR3 spans 15 amino acids. The V segment lost 3 bases and the J segment 0 bases; nucleotides outside the gene matches: 2.

V usage is TRBV30 and J usage is TRBJ2-5; TRBD2 matches at 12 bases. The germline gives CDR1 GTSNPN, CDR2 SVGIG (reference sequence). Losses at the gene ends were 5 bases for V and 5 bases for J; bases not matched to a gene: 9. This CDR3 has 15 amino acids. DNA of the CDR3: TGTGCCTGGGGACCCCTAGCGGGGGGGTCGGAGACCCAGTACTTC. Translation: CAWGPLAGGSETQYF.

The rearrangement joins TRBV6-1 to TRBJ2-1; perhaps TRBD2 as D (7 bases). The CDR3 consists of 12 residues. Germline assignment: CDR1 MNHNS and CDR2 SASEGT. Trimming removed 2 bases from V and 9 bases from J, with 8 bases in between. CDR3 region: CASSERGGEQFF. DNA of the CDR3: TGTGCCAGCAGTGAAAGGGGGGGTGAGCAGTTCTTC.

This clone was seen just once. The chain uses TRBV27 and TRBJ2-1; 10 bases are shared with TRBD2. The CDR3 contains 14 residues. CDR1 MNHEY and CDR2 SMNVEV come from the germline V gene (reference sequence). V trimming: 2 bases; J trimming: 16 bases; junction bases outside the gene matches: 11. CDR3 nucleotide sequence: TGTGCCAGCAGTTTAGATGCCCTAGCGGGAGTATATTTCTTC. This sequence encodes CASSLDALAGVYFF.

This chain links TRBV5-5 with TRBJ2-3, with TRBD2 identical over 15 bases. The V segment lost 5 bases and the J segment 4 bases; nucleotides outside the gene matches: 14. The CDR3 is 19 residues long. In germline, CDR1 is SGHKS, CDR2 YYEKEE (reference sequence). This CDR3 is CASSLGVGLAGGGSDTQYF. In DNA form, the CDR3 reads TGTGCCAGCAGTCTTGGGGTCGGACTAGCGGGAGGGGGGTCAGATACGCAGTATTTT.

The chain recombines TRBV5-1 with TRBJ2-5; 14 bases line up with TRBD2. CDR3 length: 18 amino acids. Per the germline V gene, CDR1 is SGHRS and CDR2 is YFSETQ. V shed 4 bases and J 0 bases; nucleotides not matched to a gene: 8. As DNA, the CDR3 is TGCGCCAGCAGCACTCGGACTAGCGGGAGGAACAACCAAGAGACCCAGTACTTC. Translated: CASSTRTSGRNNQETQYF.